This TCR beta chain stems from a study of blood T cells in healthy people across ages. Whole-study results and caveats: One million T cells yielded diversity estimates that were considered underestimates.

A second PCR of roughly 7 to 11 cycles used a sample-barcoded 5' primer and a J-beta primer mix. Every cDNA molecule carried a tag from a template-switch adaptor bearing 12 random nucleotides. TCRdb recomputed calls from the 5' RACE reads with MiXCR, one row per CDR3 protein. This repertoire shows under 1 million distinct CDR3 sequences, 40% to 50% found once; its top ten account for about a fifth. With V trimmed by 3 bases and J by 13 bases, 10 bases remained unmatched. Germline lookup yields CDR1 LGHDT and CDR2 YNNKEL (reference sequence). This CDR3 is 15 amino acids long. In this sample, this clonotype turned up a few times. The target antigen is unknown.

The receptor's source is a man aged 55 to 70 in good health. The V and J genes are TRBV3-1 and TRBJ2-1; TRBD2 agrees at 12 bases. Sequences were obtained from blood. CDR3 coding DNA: TGTGCCAGCAGCCAGAGCTCTAGCGGGGGGGCCGGTCAGTTCTTC. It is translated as CASSQSSSGGAGQFF.